This T cell receptor (beta chain) was profiled in a study of Graves' ophthalmopathy and Graves' hyperthyroidism. General study results and limits: Among thyroid clonotypes expanded above 0.001 frequency, most also appeared in blood.

This clonotype was picked up many times. Antigen: not known. V was trimmed by 5 bases and J by 12 bases, leaving 16 bases between them. Germline V CDR1 and CDR2: KGHDR, SFDVKD. CDR3 length: 12 residues. The authors amplified TCR beta CDR3 regions, and they did so from RNA transcripts for repertoire sequencing. Following a first-round RT-PCR that used HTBI primers, a second-round multiplex PCR was carried out. MiXCR, applied by TCRdb to the multiplex PCR reads, yields one record per CDR3 protein. The table lists 650,000 to 900,000 distinct CDR3 sequences, 40% of them singletons, with less than 55% in the top ten.

Source material: peripheral blood. The V and J genes are TRBV24-1 and TRBJ2-7, with D possibly called TRBD1 or TRBD2 (5 bases each). The sequence derives from an adult man with Graves' ophthalmopathy. This CDR3 is CATSGRRGDWYF. CDR3 coding DNA: TGTGCCACCAGTGGACGACGGGGCGATTGGTACTTC.